The clone carrying this TCR beta chain showed up just a few times. TCRdb recomputed calls from the 5' RACE reads with MiXCR, one row per CDR3 protein. The repertoire consists of a few hundred thousand distinct CDR3 sequences, with around 9% occurring once and the leading ten covering roughly 9%. These data come from a study of identical twins. This receptor was identified in a woman aged 45-60 years in good health. Sequencing was performed on naive T cells sorted from blood.

The CDR3 DNA reads TGTGCCAGCAGAGACAGAGCTAATGAAAAACTGTTTTTT. Translating gives CASRDRANEKLFF. This chain uses TRBV6-5 with TRBJ1-4, with D perhaps TRBD1 (5 bases). CDR3 length: 13 amino acids. Trimming left V 6 bases short and J 3 bases short, with 8 bases between. Germline V gene lookup returns CDR1 MNHEY and CDR2 SVGAGI.